The rows below give T cell receptor beta chains drawn from one sample of a study of blood T cell repertoires in COVID-19. Sequencing used immunoSEQ multiplex PCR; TCRdb keeps in-frame clones, though not all of them. The sample lists roughly 230,000 clones; around four fifths were seen once. Input material: peripheral blood. The receptor source for this set is a woman aged 55 to 70 with active or convalescent COVID-19. CDR3s include the opening cysteine and the closing phenylalanine or tryptophan. D genes are given only for firm matches. Size values are once, few and many counts, or a class for expanded clones, and some rows have none.

16	-	TRBV9	TRBJ2-3	-	CASSAQIALTTDTQYF	TGTGCCAGCAGCGCTCAGATAGCGCTTACCACAGATACGCAGTATTTT
13	-	TRBV11-2	TRBJ2-1	TRBD1	CASSFDRGMEQFF	TGTGCCAGCAGCTTCGACAGGGGAATGGAGCAGTTCTTC
15	many	TRBV5-1	TRBJ2-3	-	CASSLVDFSTDTQYF	TGCGCCAGCAGCTTGGTCGACTTTAGCACAGATACGCAGTATTTT
14	-	TRBV7-9	TRBJ1-1	-	CASSLAASDTEAFF	TGTGCCAGCAGCTTAGCCGCCTCAGACACTGAAGCTTTCTTT
14	once	TRBV5-1	TRBJ1-2	TRBD1	CASSPPRQGAGYTF	TGCGCCAGCAGCCCCCCCCGACAGGGGGCCGGCTACACCTTC
14	-	TRBV5-1	TRBJ1-1	-	CASSWGQQGTEAFF	TGCGCCAGCAGCTGGGGCCAGCAGGGCACTGAAGCTTTCTTT
14	-	TRBV6-5	TRBJ1-2	TRBD1	CASSYGTTGDGYTF	TGTGCCAGCAGTTACGGAACGACAGGGGATGGCTACACCTTC
15	-	TRBV6-5	TRBJ2-2	-	CASRKGELNTGELFF	TGTGCCAGCAGGAAGGGGGAACTCAACACCGGGGAGCTGTTTTTT
14	-	TRBV4-1	TRBJ1-1	-	CASSQDLGNTEAFF	TGCGCCAGCAGCCAGGATCTAGGGAACACTGAAGCTTTCTTT
15	few	TRBV19	TRBJ2-1	TRBD1	CASRPGTGYSNEQFF	TGTGCCAGTAGACCCGGGACAGGGTACTCCAATGAGCAGTTCTTC
15	few	TRBV28	TRBJ1-5	-	CASREGQHSNQPQHF	TGTGCCAGCAGAGAAGGACAACATAGCAATCAGCCCCAGCATTTT
15	-	TRBV5-8	TRBJ2-3	-	CASSFLGVAGDTQYF	TGTGCCAGCAGCTTCCTTGGGGTAGCAGGGGATACGCAGTATTTT
16	-	TRBV18	TRBJ2-2	TRBD2	CASSPGLAGGTGELFF	TGTGCCAGCTCACCGGGACTAGCGGGAGGTACCGGGGAGCTGTTTTTT
12	-	TRBV12-3/TRBV12-4	TRBJ1-5	-	CASSPNNQPQHF	TGTGCCAGCAGCCCTAACAATCAGCCCCAGCATTTT
14	-	TRBV5-1	TRBJ2-5	TRBD1	CASSPQGARETQYF	TGCGCCAGCAGCCCCCAGGGGGCGCGGGAGACCCAGTACTTC
16	-	TRBV7-2	TRBJ1-5	-	CASSFDGRGGNQPQHF	TGTGCCAGCAGCTTTGACGGCAGAGGTGGCAATCAGCCCCAGCATTTT
18	many	TRBV7-8	TRBJ2-1	TRBD2	CASSLSPLGGSPSDEQFF	TGTGCCAGCAGCTTAAGCCCCTTAGGCGGGAGCCCCTCGGATGAGCAGTTCTTC
16	-	TRBV11-3	TRBJ2-7	TRBD2	CASSLQTSGPSYEQYF	TGTGCCAGCAGCCTCCAGACTAGCGGGCCCTCCTACGAGCAGTACTTC
13	-	TRBV6-4	TRBJ1-5	-	CASSDEIDQPQHF	TGTGCCAGCAGTGACGAGATAGATCAGCCCCAGCATTTT
12	-	TRBV4-1	TRBJ2-1	-	CASSQVDNEQFF	TGCGCCAGCAGCCAAGTAGACAATGAGCAGTTCTTC
13	-	TRBV12-3/TRBV12-4	TRBJ1-1	-	CASSLRDTSEAFF	TGTGCCAGCAGTCTCCGGGACACTTCAGAAGCTTTCTTT
16	-	TRBV6-1	TRBJ1-2	-	CASSERSGGRGDGYTF	TGTGCCAGCAGTGAAAGGTCAGGAGGGCGCGGGGATGGCTACACCTTC
13	-	TRBV19	TRBJ2-3	-	CASSHSSTDTQYF	TGTGCCAGTAGTCACTCCTCCACAGATACGCAGTATTTT
16	-	TRBV3-1/TRBV3-2	TRBJ1-1	-	CASSQDLPRGGTEAFF	TGTGCCAGCAGCCAAGATCTTCCCCGGGGGGGCACTGAAGCTTTCTTT
14	-	TRBV5-1	TRBJ2-2	-	CASSPRQNTGELFF	TGCGCCAGCAGCCCCAGACAGAACACCGGGGAGCTGTTTTTT
14	once	TRBV6-5	TRBJ2-2	-	CASSLPGGTGELFF	TGTGCCAGCAGTCTCCCCGGTGGTACCGGGGAGCTGTTTTTT
14	-	TRBV5-1	TRBJ1-1	-	CASSRQEGNTEAFF	TGCGCCAGCTCCCGCCAGGAGGGGAACACTGAAGCTTTCTTT
15	-	TRBV11-1	TRBJ2-1	TRBD2	CASRRLAGGSNEQFF	TGTGCCAGCAGACGACTAGCGGGAGGCTCCAATGAGCAGTTCTTC
15	-	TRBV14	TRBJ2-7	TRBD1	CASSLRDRGDYEQYF	TGTGCCAGCAGCTTGCGGGACAGGGGGGACTACGAGCAGTACTTC
15	-	TRBV19	TRBJ2-5	TRBD2	CASSRGGGPRETQYF	TGTGCCAGTAGTAGGGGCGGGGGGCCAAGAGAGACCCAGTACTTC
13	-	TRBV2	TRBJ1-1	-	CASSRHMNTEAFF	TGTGCCAGCAGTAGACACATGAACACTGAAGCTTTCTTT
15	-	TRBV7-8	TRBJ2-6	-	CASSRESSGANVLTF	TGTGCCAGCAGCCGCGAGAGCTCTGGGGCCAACGTCCTGACTTTC
14	few	TRBV19	TRBJ2-7	TRBD2	CASSKTSGAYEQYF	TGTGCCAGTAGCAAGACTAGCGGGGCCTACGAGCAGTACTTC
14	-	TRBV7-9	TRBJ2-1	TRBD2	CASSTSGPYNEQFF	TGTGCCAGCAGCACTAGCGGCCCCTACAATGAGCAGTTCTTC
18	once	TRBV21-1	TRBJ2-1	-	CASSKVGGSGSSYNEQFF	TGTGCCAGCAGCAAGGTCGGGGGGTCAGGGAGCTCCTACAATGAGCAGTTCTTC
14	-	TRBV7-9	TRBJ1-6	-	CASSLRQYNSPLHF	TGTGCCAGCAGCTTAAGACAGTATAATTCACCCCTCCACTTT
18	-	TRBV13	TRBJ2-5	TRBD2	CASSLSPLAGGPGETQYF	TGTGCCAGCAGCTTAAGTCCCCTAGCGGGAGGGCCGGGAGAGACCCAGTACTTC
15	many	TRBV25-1	TRBJ2-2	TRBD1	CASSEIQGAKGELFF	TGTGCCAGCAGTGAGATTCAGGGGGCAAAGGGGGAGCTGTTTTTT
16	-	TRBV2	TRBJ2-3	TRBD2	CASSGGSGGATDTQYF	TGTGCCAGCAGTGGTGGTAGCGGGGGGGCCACAGATACGCAGTATTTT
15	once	TRBV11-2	TRBJ1-1	-	CASSTHRGWNTEAFF	TGTGCCAGCAGCACCCACCGGGGGTGGAACACTGAAGCTTTCTTT
14	-	TRBV12-5	TRBJ2-7	-	CASGLGAGEREQYF	TGTGCTAGTGGTTTGGGCGCAGGGGAGCGCGAGCAGTACTTC
17	-	TRBV9	TRBJ1-3	TRBD1	CASSVALQGPSGNTIYF	TGTGCCAGCAGCGTAGCTCTACAGGGGCCCTCTGGAAACACCATATATTTT
14	-	TRBV28	TRBJ2-1	TRBD2	CASSPSGLAGGQVF	TGTGCCAGCAGTCCATCGGGACTAGCGGGGGGTCAAGTCTTC
14	-	TRBV7-9	TRBJ1-2	-	CASSQRRGRDGYTF	TGTGCCAGCAGCCAGAGGCGGGGGAGAGATGGCTACACCTTC
17	-	TRBV7-2	TRBJ2-6	TRBD1	CASSDRDRVSGANVLTF	TGTGCCAGCAGCGACCGGGACAGGGTATCTGGGGCCAACGTCCTGACTTTC
14	-	TRBV5-1	TRBJ1-3	-	CASSSSGAGNTIYF	TGCGCCAGCAGCTCCTCAGGTGCGGGAAACACCATATATTTT
14	-	TRBV7-2	TRBJ1-1	-	CASRRVPLNTEAFF	TGTGCCAGCAGACGAGTTCCCTTGAACACTGAAGCTTTCTTT
14	few	TRBV6-5	TRBJ2-2	TRBD1	CASIGTVNTGELFF	TGTGCCAGCATAGGGACAGTCAACACCGGGGAGCTGTTTTTT
14	-	TRBV14	TRBJ2-2	TRBD1	CASSQVTGTGELFF	TGTGCCAGCAGCCAAGTGACAGGGACCGGGGAGCTGTTTTTT
16	-	TRBV27	TRBJ1-1	TRBD1	CASSPIGGGTNTEAFF	TGTGCCAGCAGCCCGATAGGGGGCGGAACGAACACTGAAGCTTTCTTT
15	-	TRBV19	TRBJ1-1	-	CASSMRNMGNTEAFF	TGTGCCAGTAGTATGAGGAATATGGGGAACACTGAAGCTTTCTTT
13	-	TRBV2	TRBJ2-7	TRBD2	CASSGTSSYEQYF	TGTGCCAGCAGTGGGACTAGCAGCTACGAGCAGTACTTC
17	-	TRBV5-6	TRBJ1-1	-	CASSLGNQGLQNTEAFF	TGTGCCAGCAGCTTGGGCAACCAGGGGCTCCAGAATACTGAAGCTTTCTTT
14	-	TRBV11-2	TRBJ2-7	-	CASSLGTVIYEQYF	TGTGCCAGCAGCTTAGGGACAGTGATTTACGAGCAGTACTTC
11	-	TRBV3-1/TRBV3-2	TRBJ2-3	-	CASSYVDTQYF	TGTGCCAGCAGCTATGTTGATACGCAGTATTTT